The 22 T cell receptor beta chains listed next were all sequenced from one sample in a study of STAT5B mutations in CD4+ large granular lymphocyte leukemia. Measured with immunoSEQ multiplex PCR; TCRdb has only the in-frame clones, and not every one. The sample contains 30,000 to 40,000 clones, 76% of which appear only once. Sequenced: CD4+ T cells from blood buffy coats. Receptors originate from a human donor in good health.

The chain has TRBV5-1 and TRBJ2-2, with D unclear. Looked up from germline, CDR1 is SGHRS and CDR2 is YFSETQ. The V end was cut by 1 base, the J end by 0 bases, with 13 bases between. This CDR3 has 17 residues. The DNA of the CDR3 is TGCGCCAGCAGCTTGTCTCGTAGAGATCCGAACACCGGGGAGCTGTTTTTT. Amino acids: CASSLSRRDPNTGELFF.

The V gene is TRBV29-1, the J gene TRBJ1-2; 10 nucleotides align to TRBD1. Germline values: CDR1 SQVTM, CDR2 ANQGSEA. This CDR3 contains 15 residues. The ends lost 6 bases at V and 2 bases at J; junction bases unmatched: 9. This CDR3 is CSVGGQGLGNYGYTF. Here the CDR3 DNA reads TGCAGCGTCGGGGGACAGGGGCTCGGGAACTATGGCTACACCTTC.

This clone turned up a few times. The CDR3 loop reads CASSANRGQIDNYGYTF. The DNA for the CDR3 is TGTGCCAGCTCAGCAAACCGTGGGCAGATCGATAACTATGGCTACACCTTC. The rearrangement joins TRBV18 to TRBJ1-2; no clear D gene. The germline V gene encodes CDR1 KGHSH and CDR2 LQKENI. The CDR3 is 17 amino acids. Trimming removed 5 bases from V and 1 base from J, with 20 bases in between.

The CDR3 DNA reads as TGTGCCAGCAGCGTAGGCGGAAACACCATATATTTT. Translated: CASSVGGNTIYF. The V call is TRBV9, the J call TRBJ1-3; D uncertain. Germline V gene sequence: CDR1 SGDLS, CDR2 YYNGEE. The V and J ends lost 0 bases and 4 bases respectively, with 2 bases between them. This CDR3 region has 12 residues.

The chain is built from TRBV27 and TRBJ2-1, with D possibly being TRBD1 or TRBD2 (5 bases each). Trimming removed 5 bases from V and 4 bases from J, with 18 bases in between. From germline, CDR1 is MNHEY and CDR2 SMNVEV (reference sequence). The CDR3 extends over 16 amino acids. CDR3 coding DNA: TGTGCCAGCAGTCCAGCAGGGAGTCGGGTTTACAATGAGCAGTTCTTC. Translated: CASSPAGSRVYNEQFF.

In this sample, this clone turned up once. This CDR3 is CASSADTGTGGNQPQHF. CDR3 coding DNA: TGTGCCAGTAGTGCCGACACAGGGACCGGCGGCAATCAGCCCCAGCATTTT. V usage is TRBV19 and J usage is TRBJ1-5, with D tentatively TRBD1 (6 bases). The V and J ends lost 5 bases and 2 bases respectively, with 19 bases between them. The CDR3 length is 17 residues. Germline CDR1 and CDR2: LNHDA and SQIVND (reference sequence).

The chain uses TRBV5-1 and TRBJ2-2; TRBD2 matches 9 bases. CDR1 is SGHRS and CDR2 is YFSETQ in the germline V gene. The CDR3 has 16 amino acids. V lost 4 bases to trimming and J lost 6 bases; unmatched junction nucleotides: 10. The CDR3 here is CASSAPGLASAGELFF. Here the CDR3 DNA reads TGCGCCAGCAGCGCGCCGGGACTAGCATCGGCCGGGGAGCTGTTTTTT.

This clone was seen just once. V is TRBV5-6 and J is TRBJ2-5, with D possibly matching TRBD2 (5 bases). The V gene's germline CDR1 is SGHDT and CDR2 YYEEEE. Trimming shortened V by 2 bases and J by 3 bases, and 17 bases separated the two germline ends. The CDR3 sequence is 16 residues long. CDR3 sequence reads: CASSFPISADEETQYF. The CDR3 DNA is TGTGCCAGCAGCTTCCCCATTTCAGCGGACGAAGAGACCCAGTACTTC.

CDR3 in amino acids: CASSPTREGRGFGYTF. CDR3 nucleotide sequence: TGTGCCAGCTCACCCACACGAGAAGGCCGGGGATTCGGCTACACCTTC. This rearrangement joins TRBV18 to TRBJ1-2; D not certain. This CDR3 comprises 16 residues. Germline CDR1 is KGHSH and CDR2 is LQKENI. V lost 3 bases, J lost 8 bases, and 22 bases lay in between.

The rearrangement uses TRBV7-6 and TRBJ2-5, with 7 bases lining up with TRBD1. The CDR3 is made up of 16 amino acids. Per the germline V gene, CDR1 is SGHVS and CDR2 is FNYEAQ. V lost 1 base, J lost 5 bases, and 10 bases stayed unmatched. In DNA form, the CDR3 reads TGTGCCAGCAGCTTAGGACAACAGGGGTTCGGGGAGACCCAGTACTTC. Translation: CASSLGQQGFGETQYF.

V is TRBV5-1 and J is TRBJ2-2; D perhaps matches TRBD1 (6 bases). Germline assignment: CDR1 SGHRS and CDR2 YFSETQ. Trimming removed 4 bases at V and 6 bases at J, with 16 bases between. The CDR3 is 15 amino acids. The CDR3 coding sequence is TGCGCCAGCAGCACCCACCCCCAGGGGCCCGGGGAGCTGTTTTTT. Its protein product is CASSTHPQGPGELFF.

The chain is built from TRBV5-4 and TRBJ2-7, with D perhaps being TRBD1 or TRBD2 (6 bases each). The CDR3 sequence is 14 residues long. V lost 0 bases, J lost 2 bases, and 9 bases lay in between. Per germline, CDR1 SGHNT and CDR2 YYREEE (reference sequence). CDR3 in DNA: TGTGCCAGCAGCTTGGGGCGGGACACCTACGAGCAGTACTTC. This translates into CASSLGRDTYEQYF.

The genes are TRBV19 and TRBJ2-5, with TRBD2 matching 9 bases. CDR1 is LNHDA and CDR2 is SQIVND in the germline V gene (reference sequence). Losses at the gene ends were 1 base for V and 2 bases for J; bases not matched to a gene: 5. The CDR3 is 16 amino acids. The CDR3 DNA reads TGTGCCAGTAGTATAGTAACTAGCGGGCGTCAAGAGACCCAGTACTTC. Its protein is CASSIVTSGRQETQYF. Based on the CDR3 plus reference TRBV19 and TRBJ2-5, the full variable domain is DGGITQSPKYLFRKEGQNVTLSCEQNLNHDAMYWYRQDPGQGLRLIYYSQIVNDFQKGDIAEGYSVSREKKESFPLTVTSAQKNPTAFYLCASSIVTSGRQETQYFGPGTRLLVL.

This clone is a singleton in its sample. This chain uses TRBV7-2 with TRBJ2-7; 7 nucleotides line up with TRBD1. Germline loops: CDR1 SGHTA, CDR2 FQGNSA. The CDR3 consists of 15 residues. Trimming removed 5 bases from V and 2 bases from J; junction bases left unmatched: 9. The CDR3 loop reads CASSQHGTATYEQYF. DNA for the CDR3: TGTGCCAGCAGCCAACACGGGACAGCAACCTACGAGCAGTACTTC. Supplemented by reference TRBV7-2 and TRBJ2-7, the full variable domain reads GAGVSQSPSNKVTEKGKDVELRCDPISGHTALYWYRQSLGQGLEFLIYFQGNSAPDKSGLPSDRFSAERTGGSVSTLTIQRTQQEDSAVYLCASSQHGTATYEQYFGPGTRLTVT.

The chain couples TRBV7-3 to TRBJ2-3; 10 bases fit TRBD1. CDR3 length: 15 amino acids. Germline V gene data show CDR1 as SGHTA and CDR2 as FQGTGA. V dropped 2 bases and J dropped 4; count of bases not matched to a gene: 3. The CDR3 nucleotides read TGTGCCAGCAGCTTAGTGGGGACAGGGGCAGATACGCAGTATTTT. Protein sequence: CASSLVGTGADTQYF.

V usage is TRBV11-2 and J usage is TRBJ1-2, with a tentative D call TRBD1 (5 bases). The CDR3 loop spans 12 amino acids. Germline assignment: CDR1 SGHAT and CDR2 FQNNGV. V lost 5 bases to trimming and J lost 7 bases, with 11 bases between them. CDR3 DNA sequence: TGTGCCAGCAGCCAAGAGGGGTTTGGCTACACCTTC. Translated: CASSQEGFGYTF.

The chain employs TRBV7-9 and TRBJ1-2; TRBD1 is a possible D gene (5 bases). The CDR3 has 13 amino acids. Germline CDR1 and CDR2: SEHNR and FQNEAQ (reference sequence). V lost 3 bases and J lost 8, with 13 bases in between. CDR3 nucleotide sequence: TGTGCCAGCAGCTTTAGGGACGGCCGGGGCTACACCTTC. It specifies CASSFRDGRGYTF.

The sample holds one count of this clone. The gene calls are TRBV7-2 and TRBJ1-4, with 10 bases identical to TRBD1. The CDR3 length is 16 residues. Germline values: CDR1 SGHTA, CDR2 FQGNSA. V dropped 0 bases and J dropped 9; count of bases not matched to a gene: 7. The CDR3 loop is CASSLAGGTGAKKLFF. The CDR3 nucleotides are TGTGCCAGCAGCTTAGCTGGTGGGACAGGGGCGAAAAAACTGTTTTTT.

A few counts support this clone. The chain joins TRBV20-1 to TRBJ2-5; the D is unclear. This CDR3 comprises 10 residues. The germline V and J ends were trimmed by 5 bases and 1 base, with 2 bases remaining between them. Germline V gene data show CDR1 as DFQATT and CDR2 as SNEGSKA (reference sequence). DNA for the CDR3: TGCAGTGCTGTCCAAGAGACCCAGTACTTC. It is translated as CSAVQETQYF.

This chain links TRBV6-1 with TRBJ2-5; possible D gene TRBD1, 6 bases. The germline V and J ends were trimmed by 7 bases and 5 bases, with 14 bases remaining between them. Germline V gives CDR1 MNHNS, CDR2 SASEGT. This CDR3 has 13 residues. CDR3: CASTLGAGETQYF. The DNA for the CDR3 is TGTGCCAGCACTCTGGGGGCTGGGGAGACCCAGTACTTC.

For the CDR3, the DNA is TGTGCCAGCAGCTTCGGTTTCCAAGAGACCCAGTACTTC. This sequence encodes CASSFGFQETQYF. V gene TRBV7-3 combines with J gene TRBJ2-5; the D is unclear. V was cut by 3 bases and J by 1 base, with 6 bases left in between. CDR3 size: 13 residues. Germline V gene data show CDR1 as SGHTA and CDR2 as FQGTGA.

The chain joins TRBV7-2 to TRBJ2-3; D perhaps matches TRBD1 (5 bases). The V and J ends lost 5 bases and 9 bases respectively, with 12 bases between them. Germline CDR1 reads SGHTA; CDR2 reads FQGNSA. CDR3 length: 12 amino acids. In DNA form, the CDR3 reads TGTGCCAGCAGCGTCCGGCAGGGAACGCAGTATTTT. It codes for CASSVRQGTQYF.